The 15 T cell receptor beta chains given below trace back to one sample, sequenced in a study of T cell responses to AZD1222 COVID-19 vaccine. The table came from immunoSEQ multiplex PCR; TCRdb's copy has only in-frame clones and leaves some out. The sample holds around 120,000 clones, 92% seen once. This sample comprised peripheral blood, obtained on day 0 of AZD1222 vaccination. The receptors derive from an adult in good health.

J is TRBJ2-1 and V is TRBV7-9; the D is unclear. This CDR3 is built from 18 residues. The V gene's germline CDR1 is SEHNR and CDR2 FQNEAQ (reference sequence). Trimming cost V 5 bases and J 7 bases, with 27 bases left between them. The CDR3 DNA sequence: TGTGCCAGCAGCCTTCCAGTCTCCAGCGAGTTAGTAGGTAATGAGCAGTTCTTC. Translated: CASSLPVSSELVGNEQFF. Supplemented by reference TRBV7-9 and TRBJ2-1, the full variable domain reads DTGVSQNPRHKITKRGQNVTFRCDPISEHNRLYWYRQTLGQGPEFLTYFQNEAQLEKSRLLSDRFSAERPKGSFSTLEIQRTEQGDSAMYLCASSLPVSSELVGNEQFFGPGTRLTVL.

CDR3 residues: CASSEAESLTGNTIYF. In DNA form, the CDR3 reads TGTGCCAGCAGTGAAGCGGAATCTCTTACTGGAAACACCATATATTTT. The V gene is TRBV2, the J gene TRBJ1-3, with unresolved D. Germline V CDR1 and CDR2: SNHLY, FYNNEI. V was pared by 0 bases and J by 2 bases, with 11 bases between. The CDR3 runs 16 residues.

The chain combines TRBV30 with TRBJ2-7, with unresolved D. Germline loops: CDR1 GTSNPN, CDR2 SVGIG (reference sequence). Trimming took 3 bases from V and 5 from J, leaving 17 bases between them. The CDR3 length is 14 residues. The CDR3 reads CAWRGKEASNEQYF. CDR3 bases: TGTGCCTGGAGAGGGAAAGAGGCGAGCAACGAGCAGTACTTC.

This clone was seen a few times. The sample has other DNA sequences that encode this CDR3 too. The chain couples TRBV30 to TRBJ1-5; D uncertain. Germline V gene lookup returns CDR1 GTSNPN and CDR2 SVGIG (reference sequence). V was cut by 0 bases and J by 0 bases, with 9 bases left in between. The CDR3 sequence is 15 residues long. CDR3 sequence: CAWSVGGNSNQPQHF. CDR3 sequence (DNA): TGTGCCTGGAGTGTAGGAGGCAATAGCAATCAGCCCCAGCATTTT.

The chain recombines TRBV3-1 (or the pseudogene TRBV3-2) with TRBJ2-7; D may be TRBD1 or TRBD2 (6 bases each). This CDR3 is built from 14 residues. V lost 6 bases and J 6 bases, leaving 18 bases between the germline ends. CDR1 and CDR2 (germline): LGHDT, YNNKEL (reference sequence). CDR3 in amino acids: CASSLKGGVGEQYF. CDR3 coding DNA: TGTGCCAGCAGTCTCAAGGGGGGAGTAGGCGAGCAGTACTTC.

The chain has TRBV7-2 and TRBJ1-4; 8 nucleotides match TRBD1. J lost 3 bases, V lost 5 bases, and 5 bases had no gene match. CDR3 length: 15 residues. CDR1 and CDR2 (germline): SGHTA, FQGNSA. The CDR3 region has the DNA TGTGCCAGCAGCCGCGGGACAGGCTCTAATGAAAAACTGTTTTTT. It encodes CASSRGTGSNEKLFF.

The chain uses TRBV20-1 and TRBJ2-4, with a tentative D call TRBD2 (5 bases). Germline CDR1 reads DFQATT; CDR2 reads SNEGSKA (reference sequence). The V and J ends lost 4 bases and 8 bases respectively, with 9 bases between them. The CDR3 totals 11 residues. CDR3 DNA sequence: TGCAGTGCTATAAGGGAGTACATTCAGTACTTC. Its protein product is CSAIREYIQYF.

The chain links TRBV2 to TRBJ1-4, with D maybe TRBD1 (6 bases). In germline, CDR1 is SNHLY, CDR2 FYNNEI. The CDR3 has 15 residues. The V end lost 6 bases, the J end lost 0 bases, and 11 bases lay between the germline ends. The DNA of the CDR3 is TGTGCCAGCAGAAGGACAGCCGCAACTAATGAAAAACTGTTTTTT. As protein: CASRRTAATNEKLFF.

This clone occurred once. This rearrangement joins TRBV6-4 to TRBJ2-1; 14 bases agree with TRBD2. The V and J ends lost 8 bases and 6 bases, in that order; junction bases with no gene match: 12. Germline CDR1 reads MRHNA; CDR2 reads SNTAGT. The CDR3 loop spans 17 amino acids. CDR3 nucleotides: TGTGCCAGCGGGGCCTTGGGACTAGCGGGAGTGGGCAATGAGCAGTTCTTC. It encodes CASGALGLAGVGNEQFF.

The rearrangement links TRBV29-1 to TRBJ1-2; no clear D. The CDR3 is made up of 13 amino acids. V shed 6 bases and J shed 4 bases, with 15 bases lying between them. The germline V gene has CDR1 SQVTM and CDR2 ANQGSEA. Here the CDR3 DNA reads TGCAGCGTAGCCAACCGGGAGTCCTATGGCTACACCTTC. This sequence encodes CSVANRESYGYTF.

This chain links TRBV10-3 with TRBJ1-5, with 7 bases matching TRBD1. The CDR3 is made up of 15 amino acids. Germline CDR1 ENHRY, CDR2 SYGVKD. The J segment lost 7 bases and the V segment lost 3 bases, leaving 9 bases of the junction unmatched. CDR3 bases: TGTGCCATCAGTGAATGGGACAGTATAGGACAGCCCCAGCATTTT. Residues: CAISEWDSIGQPQHF.

This chain links TRBV5-6 with TRBJ1-2; D might be TRBD1 (6 bases). Trimming left V 4 bases short and J 5 bases short, with 21 bases between. Per germline, CDR1 SGHDT and CDR2 YYEEEE. The CDR3 spans 16 residues. CDR3 protein: CASSRRSDSRLYGYTF. CDR3 bases: TGTGCCAGCAGCCGCAGATCGGACAGCAGGCTTTATGGCTACACCTTC.

The rearrangement joins TRBV28 to TRBJ2-2, with D unresolved. V shed 3 bases and J shed 7 bases, with 9 bases lying between them. Germline V gene lookup returns CDR1 MDHEN and CDR2 SYDVKM. The length of the CDR3 is 13 residues. CDR3 bases: TGTGCCAGCAGTTTCCTGCTCGGCGGGGAGCTGTTTTTT. Protein sequence: CASSFLLGGELFF.

The chain combines TRBV24-1 with TRBJ1-3; D ambiguous. The germline V gene encodes CDR1 KGHDR and CDR2 SFDVKD. Trimming took 1 base from V and 0 from J, leaving 15 bases between them. The CDR3 has 18 amino acids. The CDR3 nucleotides read TGTGCCACCAGTGATTTAAAGGGTCTACCTTTCTCTGGAAACACCATATATTTT. It specifies CATSDLKGLPFSGNTIYF.

The CDR3 bases are TGTGCCATCAGTATGGACAGGGCCACTGAAGCTTTCTTT. It translates to CAISMDRATEAFF. V and J are TRBV10-3 and TRBJ1-1, with 8 bases lining up with TRBD1. The CDR3 covers 13 residues. CDR1 ENHRY and CDR2 SYGVKD come from the germline V gene. With 5 bases clipped from V and 4 bases from J, the junction kept 3 bases outside the gene matches.